A selection of T cell receptor beta chains follows, all from one sample in a study of spatial heterogeneity in lung cancer. Using its own MiXCR run on the 5' RACE reads, TCRdb lists one record per CDR3 protein. The table shows 3,000 or so distinct CDR3 sequences, with 10% to 15% occurring only once. The sequencing here drew on lung tumor tissue, taken at surgery. The origin of the receptors is a male donor with early-stage non-small cell lung cancer. Each CDR3 is given with its conserved first and last residue. Each record gives: CDR3 length, V gene, D gene, J gene, clone size, CDR3 protein, CDR3 DNA. D genes are given only for firm matches. Size is omitted from some rows. Given values are once, few, many or a class for expanded clones.

14,TRBV7-9,-,TRBJ2-3,medium-sized,CASSPPTVTDTQYF,TGTGCCAGCAGCCCGCCGACCGTAACAGATACGCAGTATTTT
13,TRBV7-6,-,TRBJ2-7,medium-sized,CASSLEPSGFQYF,TGTGCCAGCAGCTTAGAACCTAGTGGGTTTCAGTACTTC
14,TRBV5-1,-,TRBJ2-2,-,CASSRQPDTGELFF,TGCGCCAGCAGTCGACAGCCGGACACCGGGGAGCTGTTTTTT
15,TRBV5-4,-,TRBJ2-5,medium-sized,CASSLVRVPHETQYF,TGTGCCAGCAGCTTGGTCAGGGTCCCCCATGAGACCCAGTACTTC
14,TRBV6-5,-,TRBJ1-1,many,CASTKAPPGAEAFF,TGTGCCAGCACTAAAGCCCCGCCGGGCGCTGAAGCTTTCTTT
13,TRBV5-8,-,TRBJ2-4,few,CASNGQISNIQYF,TGTGCCAGCAACGGACAGATTTCAAACATTCAGTACTTC
16,TRBV5-4,-,TRBJ2-1,medium-sized,CASSLGGLSSYNEQFF,TGTGCCAGCAGCTTAGGGGGGCTGAGCTCCTACAATGAGCAGTTCTTC
17,TRBV2,-,TRBJ1-4,medium-sized,CASSVSEVGRSVKKLFF,TGTGCCAGCAGTGTCTCCGAAGTAGGCAGGTCAGTGAAGAAACTGTTTTTT
13,TRBV7-8,-,TRBJ2-2,few,CASSFSGSGELFF,TGTGCCAGCAGCTTTTCCGGGAGCGGGGAGCTGTTTTTT
14,TRBV4-1,-,TRBJ1-5,medium-sized,CASSQEETAQPQHF,TGCGCCAGCAGCCAAGAGGAGACAGCTCAGCCCCAGCATTTT
13,TRBV11-2,-,TRBJ2-1,medium-sized,CASSLVAYNEQFF,TGTGCCAGCAGCTTAGTCGCCTACAATGAGCAGTTCTTC
13,TRBV10-2,-,TRBJ1-5,few,CASSEDGNQPQHF,TGCGCCAGCAGTGAGGATGGCAATCAGCCCCAGCATTTT
15,TRBV18,TRBD2,TRBJ2-1,-,CASSPSGNSYNEQFF,TGTGCCAGCTCACCGAGCGGGAACTCCTACAATGAGCAGTTCTTC